This T cell receptor beta chain was profiled in a study of Ad26.COV2.S vaccination and SARS-CoV-2 variants. Germline V gives CDR1 SEHNR, CDR2 FQNEAQ (reference sequence). V lost 4 bases, J lost 3 bases, and 15 bases lay in between. The CDR3 sequence is 15 residues long. Treatment noted: approximately 18 received Ad26.COV2.S at low or high dose, single or two shots; 5 received placebo; per-sample allocation not given. The samples were gathered on day 63 after the first injection of vaccine or placebo. This table comes from immunoSEQ multiplex PCR, and its TCRdb copy is limited to in-frame clones, with some not included. The sample lists some 300,000 clones, around 84% seen once, with 1.5% to 2.5% in the top ten. This clone showed up just a few times.

This TCR derives from a person aged 18-60 years who received the Ad26.COV2.S COVID-19 vaccine or a placebo. Sample: peripheral blood, taken in a trial of Ad26.COV2.S vaccine versus placebo. The rearrangement uses TRBV7-9 and TRBJ1-1, with TRBD1 as a possible D gene (5 bases). Here the CDR3 reads CASSSVAGRHTEAFF. The CDR3 nucleotides read TGTGCCAGCAGCTCGGTAGCGGGGCGCCACACTGAAGCTTTCTTT.